This T cell receptor beta chain was captured by sequencing in a study of shared clonotypes between healthy human individuals (dated by TCRdb to the early 2020s). Describing the broader study: The cohort comprised a couple of women and three men aged 18 to 49 years. Blood TCR repertoires of about 5 healthy adults were deeply sequenced to estimate repertoire size and the extent of clonotype sharing between individuals. Libraries were prepared and TCR repertoires were sequenced by different laboratories using diverse techniques, in order to increase sequencing depth and limit assay-specific biases. Leukapheresis yielded between about 0.9 and 9 billion PBMCs per donor.

Trimming leaves V shorter by 5 bases and J shorter by 1 base, with the junction holding 7 bases beyond the gene matches. The germline V gene provides CDR1 SGHTA and CDR2 FQGTGA. Counted from cysteine to phenylalanine, this CDR3 has 16 amino acids. Only the CDR3 DNA stays, 48 bases, in frame from base 1. Comments on this clone: What antigen it recognizes has not been identified. Base qualities were left out, and no much larger clone turns up one base away.

The study at large found these results: Pairwise subsampling indicated that sequencing depth was expected to affect the degree of clonotype sharing among donors. Sampling was restricted to blood, and TCR repertoires in tissues likely differ from the TCR repertoires found in blood. The small number of donors limited the genetic and exposure-history diversity represented.

Healthy HIV-negative adults with no recently reported acute infections or vaccinations were included as donors. All donors were Caucasian adults living in Nashville, Tennessee, USA. In the unsorted samples, 70 million to 90 million PBMCs were counted, and genomic DNA was extracted using the QIAamp DNA Blood Mini kit. Blood was obtained by leukapheresis, after which PBMCs were separated by Ficoll-Histopaque density gradient centrifugation and cryopreserved in liquid nitrogen vapor phase. Using the deep immunoSEQ assay, TCR CDR3 regions were amplified from genomic DNA by multiplex PCR. Extracted genomic DNA from each cell subset was distributed evenly across all wells of several immunoSEQ 96-well plates, and each plate was treated as a replicate. For unsorted PBMC, about 270 ng of genomic DNA, equivalent to about 30,000 T cell genomes, went into each replicate PCR. Unsorted PBMC genomic DNA was sequenced across ten immunoSEQ deep assay plates. Purified libraries were quantified with a Qubit 3.0 fluorometer, sized on a Bioanalyzer 2100, and re-quantified with the KAPA Library Quantification kit. Each immunoSEQ 96-well plate was sequenced on its own single-read 150-cycle Illumina NextSeq 550 flow cell. As for the authors' bioinformatics: Because only junctional sequences without quality scores were contained in the immunoSEQ output, filtering matching that applied to full-length reads could not be performed. Sequences were annotated with PyIR, a Python wrapper for IgBLAST v1.9, using IMGT germline references to assign V/J genes and CDR3. Reads were filtered out if the reads had weak V/J assignments (E-value above 1e-6), no CDR3, stop codons, out-of-frame junctions, or ambiguous translated residues. A V3J clonotype was defined by an identical inferred V gene, J gene, and CDR3 amino acid sequence. The percentage overlap between two repertoires was calculated by dividing the number of shared unique clonotypes by the size of the smaller repertoire. RTK rarefaction, the Chao1 estimator, and Recon v2.1 estimates of unobserved clonotypes were used to assess repertoire richness. TCRdb took this table from immuneACCESS and kept in-frame rearrangements with V and J called. Such tables lack part of the clones; where checked against another copy, unresolved V genes explain under half of the gap, and the rest is unexplained. The D gene and trimming were derived from the DNA, and the V and J assignments and clone size from that table. The sample profile shows about half a million clones; 70% to 80% of them were found once. The top ten hold around 11% of the sample.

Sequences were obtained from PBMCs. This sequence was found in a woman aged 40 to 49 in good health. Some clones in this sample may be carry-over from other donors' samples. This chain joins TRBV7-3 to TRBJ1-1; 10 bases in the middle match TRBD1. The CDR3 is CASSPHGTGANTEAFF. The sequenced DNA: TGTGCCAGCAGCCCACACGGGACAGGGGCGAACACTGAAGCTTTCTTT.